This T cell receptor (beta chain) was recorded in a study of molecular identifiers for immune sequencing clone quantification. The use of previously described methods and listed TCR primers produced the bulk TCR libraries. MiXCR, run by TCRdb on the PCR reads, gives a single entry per CDR3 protein. This table holds some 320,000 distinct CDR3 sequences, 20% to 25% found once. Between about 18,000 and 1,100,000 sorted cells, with 10%, 30% or 50% RNA, yielded naive CD8 libraries. Sorting defined naive CD8 T cells as CD8+CD4-CCR7+CD45RA+. Whole-study findings and limits: Clones that exceeded 20 RNA copies held over 98% of effector molecules, yet under 1% in naive cells.

The CDR3 has 15 amino acids. V dropped 3 bases and J dropped 1 base, with 13 bases sitting between them. Germline-derived CDR1 and CDR2 are LNHDA and SQIVND (reference sequence). This clonotype was seen a handful of times. Its matching antigen is unknown. The J gene is TRBJ2-7, the V gene TRBV19; D not certain. Sequencing was carried out using naive CD8+ T cells from blood, with Jurkat cell RNA spiked in. Subset given: FACS-sorted CD8+CD4-CCR7+CD45RA+ naive T cells. The receptor comes from a human donor in good health. Some libraries in this study had Jurkat cell RNA spiked in. CDR3 nucleotide sequence: TGTGCCAGTAGTATGTGGTCGGGTACGTCCTACGAGCAGTACTTC. Amino acid sequence: CASSMWSGTSYEQYF.